One sample yielded the 11 T cell receptor beta chains listed below, sequenced in a study of T cells in Graves' hyperthyroidism and ophthalmopathy. Amplified regions were TCR beta CDR3 sequences from RNA transcripts. Primed by the HTBI set, a first-round RT-PCR was run on the TCR CDR3. Via MiXCR, TCRdb re-called the multiplex PCR reads, giving one row per CDR3 protein. The sample has 350,000 or so distinct CDR3 sequences, under 25% seen once. Sequenced sample: blood. These receptors came from a woman aged 45 to 65 with Graves' hyperthyroidism.

The chain combines TRBV2 with TRBJ2-1; D is ambiguous. Germline loops: CDR1 SNHLY, CDR2 FYNNEI. The CDR3 covers 14 residues. Trimming stripped 6 bases from V and 7 bases from J, with 16 bases between. The CDR3 here is CASSLGGPQNEQFF. Here the CDR3 DNA reads TGTGCCAGCAGCTTAGGTGGGCCCCAAAATGAGCAGTTCTTC. Filled out from reference TRBV2 and TRBJ2-1, the complete variable domain reads EPEVTQTPSHQVTQMGQEVILRCVPISNHLYFYWYRQILGQKVEFLVSFYNNEISEKSEIFDDQFSVERPDGSNFTLKIRSTKLEDSAMYFCASSLGGPQNEQFFGPGTRLTVL.

The V gene is TRBV12-3 or TRBV12-4, the J gene TRBJ2-1; a weak D match, TRBD1 (5 bases). This CDR3 is built from 13 residues. Trimming cost V 7 bases and J 6 bases, with 13 bases left between them. CDR3 in amino acids: CASTIQVGNEQFF. CDR3 DNA: TGTGCCAGCACCATACAGGTGGGCAATGAGCAGTTCTTC.

The sample holds a few counts of this clonotype. This chain links TRBV3-1 with TRBJ1-1; D is undetermined. Germline V CDR1 and CDR2: LGHDT, YNNKEL (reference sequence). Trimming left V 0 bases short and J 0 bases short, with 8 bases between. The length of the CDR3 is 15 residues. CDR3 sequence (DNA): TGTGCCAGCAGCCAAGAGGGTGGTTTGAACACTGAAGCTTTCTTT. Amino acids: CASSQEGGLNTEAFF.

A few counts support this clonotype. The chain joins TRBV18 to TRBJ1-6; no clear D gene. There are 16 residues in the CDR3. V was shortened by 3 bases and J by 6 bases, with 15 bases between the two germline ends. Germline assignment: CDR1 KGHSH and CDR2 LQKENI. Written as DNA, the CDR3 is TGTGCCAGCTCACCCACTCCCCAAGGATTTAATTCACCCCTCCACTTT. Its translation is CASSPTPQGFNSPLHF.

This clonotype appeared a few times. This sequence joins TRBV4-2 and TRBJ2-7; weak D call: TRBD1 (5 bases). The CDR3 is 13 residues long. Trimming pared 0 bases from V and 5 bases from J, leaving 8 bases between. Germline V gene sequence: CDR1 LGHNA, CDR2 YNFKEQ. CDR3 protein: CASSQEAQDEQYF. The CDR3 coding sequence is TGTGCCAGCAGCCAAGAGGCACAGGACGAGCAGTACTTC.

This clonotype was found many times. V gene TRBV13 combines with J gene TRBJ2-2, with 10 bases matching TRBD1. With 4 bases clipped from V and 0 bases from J, the junction kept 23 bases outside the gene matches. There are 23 residues in the CDR3. Germline V gives CDR1 PRHDT, CDR2 FYEKMQ (reference sequence). For the CDR3, the DNA is TGTGCCAGCAGCTCCCTCGGGACAGGGGCACACCTACCGAGAGACGCGAACACCGGGGAGCTGTTTTTT. It translates to CASSSLGTGAHLPRDANTGELFF.

This clonotype has more than one count but fewer than ten. The chain couples TRBV9 to TRBJ2-3; TRBD1 is a possible D gene (5 bases). The length of the CDR3 is 16 residues. Trimming left V 4 bases short and J 0 bases short, with 15 bases between. Germline V gene sequence: CDR1 SGDLS, CDR2 YYNGEE. In DNA form, the CDR3 reads TGTGCCAGCAGCCCCCCGACAGAATCAAGCACAGATACGCAGTATTTT. It is translated as CASSPPTESSTDTQYF.

This clonotype was seen ten or more times. The chain joins TRBV2 to TRBJ2-1, with 9 bases identical to TRBD2. This CDR3 spans 14 amino acids. Germline CDR1 is SNHLY and CDR2 is FYNNEI. With 5 bases clipped from V and 2 bases from J, the junction kept 1 base outside the gene matches. In nucleotides, the CDR3 is TGTGCCAGCAGTAGCGGGGGGCCCTACAATGAGCAGTTCTTC. This sequence encodes CASSSGGPYNEQFF. Variable domain in full (rest from reference TRBV2 and TRBJ2-1): EPEVTQTPSHQVTQMGQEVILRCVPISNHLYFYWYRQILGQKVEFLVSFYNNEISEKSEIFDDQFSVERPDGSNFTLKIRSTKLEDSAMYFCASSSGGPYNEQFFGPGTRLTVL.

The V gene is TRBV28, the J gene TRBJ1-3; D is unclear. The CDR3 consists of 14 residues. Germline V CDR1 and CDR2: MDHEN, SYDVKM. V lost 7 bases and J 0 bases, leaving 10 bases between the germline ends. This chain's CDR3 is CASTDPSSGNTIYF. The CDR3 DNA reads as TGTGCCAGCACGGATCCCAGCTCTGGAAACACCATATATTTT.

This clonotype was recorded a few times. A clone one base away is much larger, so this may be a read error. CDR3 residues: CASSLVGQEGGYEQYF. CDR3 bases: TGTGCCAGCAGCTTAGTCGGTCAAGAAGGGGGTTACGAGCAGTACTTC. This chain connects TRBV7-9 to TRBJ2-7; TRBD1 is a possible D gene (6 bases). Trimming removed 1 base from V and 4 bases from J, with 17 bases in between. Germline values: CDR1 SEHNR, CDR2 FQNEAQ (reference sequence). The CDR3 sequence is 16 residues long.

The V call is TRBV6-1, the J call TRBJ1-5; tentative D call: TRBD1 (6 bases). The CDR3 covers 16 residues. The germline V and J ends were trimmed by 5 bases and 0 bases, with 14 bases remaining between them. Per the germline V gene, CDR1 is MNHNS and CDR2 is SASEGT. CDR3: CASSRMTGPSNQPQHF. The CDR3 DNA follows: TGTGCCAGCAGTAGAATGACAGGACCTAGCAATCAGCCCCAGCATTTT.